Listed here are 11 T cell receptor beta chains from one sample, sequenced in a study of cytomegalovirus exposure and HLA in healthy donors. Data came from immunoSEQ multiplex PCR; TCRdb stores just in-frame clones and leaves some out. The sample records around 180,000 clones, 84% being singletons. The sequenced material came from PBMCs. These receptors came from a man in his late teens or twenties in good health and CMV-seropositive.

J is TRBJ2-1 and V is TRBV5-5; D unresolved. From germline, CDR1 is SGHKS and CDR2 YYEKEE (reference sequence). Trimming removed 2 bases at V and 14 bases at J, with 14 bases between. The CDR3 extends over 12 amino acids. CDR3 nucleotides: TGTGCCAGCAGCTTACCCCCAGCGTCAGAGTTCTTC. This translates into CASSLPPASEFF.

This clone was observed a handful of times. This sequence joins TRBV6-1 and TRBJ1-1; no firm D call. Germline assignment: CDR1 MNHNS and CDR2 SASEGT. V gave up 0 bases and J gave up 7 bases, with 6 bases separating them. This CDR3 spans 12 amino acids. DNA for the CDR3: TGTGCCAGCAGTGAAGCGAGAGATGAAGCTTTCTTT. It translates to CASSEARDEAFF.

J is TRBJ2-1 and V is TRBV6-5; 7 nucleotides agree with TRBD2. CDR3 length: 14 residues. V was pared by 1 base and J by 8 bases, with 5 bases of the junction left unmatched. Germline assignment: CDR1 MNHEY and CDR2 SVGAGI. This CDR3 is CASSYYGLVYEQFF. In nucleotides, the CDR3 is TGTGCCAGCAGTTACTATGGACTAGTCTATGAGCAGTTCTTC.

The chain is built from TRBV28 and TRBJ1-4, with a weak D call TRBD1 (5 bases). V was trimmed by 8 bases and J by 3 bases, leaving 16 bases between them. Germline V gene sequence: CDR1 MDHEN, CDR2 SYDVKM. This CDR3 spans 15 amino acids. CDR3 in DNA: TGTGCCAGCGGGTCCCCCAGGGAACCTAATGAAAAACTGTTTTTT. This translates into CASGSPREPNEKLFF.

For the CDR3, the DNA is TGTGCCAGCAGTTTACTCTCGGAGGGCAATCAGCCCCAGCATTTT. It codes for CASSLLSEGNQPQHF. The rearrangement joins TRBV28 to TRBJ1-5; D gene uncertain. V was cut by 2 bases and J by 2 bases, with 10 bases left in between. Germline lookup yields CDR1 MDHEN and CDR2 SYDVKM. The CDR3 has 15 amino acids.

The V gene is TRBV27, the J gene TRBJ1-3; TRBD1 might be the D (6 bases). The CDR3 has 13 residues. Germline CDR1 and CDR2: MNHEY and SMNVEV (reference sequence). V gave up 5 bases and J gave up 2 bases, with 7 bases separating them. The CDR3 reads CASSTGTGNTIYF. DNA for the CDR3: TGTGCCAGCAGTACAGGGACTGGAAACACCATATATTTT.

The chain is built from TRBV28 and TRBJ2-2, with TRBD2 identical over 10 bases. CDR3 length equals 17 residues. The ends lost 3 bases at V and 6 bases at J; junction bases unmatched: 10. Germline V gene sequence: CDR1 MDHEN, CDR2 SYDVKM. As DNA, the CDR3 is TGTGCCAGCAGTTTCTCTACAACTAGCGGGATCTCCGGGGAGCTGTTTTTT. Translating it yields CASSFSTTSGISGELFF.

This sequence joins TRBV9 and TRBJ1-2, with a possible D match to TRBD1 (6 bases). The CDR3 consists of 13 residues. Per the germline V gene, CDR1 is SGDLS and CDR2 is YYNGEE. V shed 2 bases and J shed 6 bases, with 11 bases lying between them. The chain's CDR3 is CASSVATGNGYTF. The CDR3 DNA is TGTGCCAGCAGCGTCGCCACAGGGAATGGCTACACCTTC.

The gene calls are TRBV11-2 and TRBJ2-7; maybe TRBD1 (5 bases). The germline CDR1 and CDR2 sequences are SGHAT and FQNNGV. This CDR3 has 13 residues. V lost 4 bases to trimming and J lost 2 bases, with 9 bases between them. CDR3: CASSWGGAYEQYF. CDR3 bases: TGTGCCAGCAGCTGGGGCGGCGCCTACGAGCAGTACTTC.

V is TRBV10-3 and J is TRBJ2-3; possible D gene TRBD2, 6 bases. The CDR3 sequence is 14 residues long. The V gene's germline CDR1 is ENHRY and CDR2 SYGVKD. V dropped 3 bases and J dropped 6 bases, with 13 bases sitting between them. The CDR3, as DNA: TGTGCCATCAGTGACAGTGGGGGGAGGGATACGCAGTATTTT. Its translation: CAISDSGGRDTQYF.

The chain has TRBV5-8 and TRBJ2-7; TRBD2 is a possible D gene (5 bases). The V gene lost 2 bases and the J gene lost 3 bases, with 21 bases spanning the gap. Germline CDR1 reads SGHTS; CDR2 reads YDEGEE. This CDR3 has 17 residues. CDR3 bases: TGTGCCAGCAGCTTAAGTGTGACATGGACTCCTTACTACGAGCAGTACTTC. Protein sequence: CASSLSVTWTPYYEQYF.